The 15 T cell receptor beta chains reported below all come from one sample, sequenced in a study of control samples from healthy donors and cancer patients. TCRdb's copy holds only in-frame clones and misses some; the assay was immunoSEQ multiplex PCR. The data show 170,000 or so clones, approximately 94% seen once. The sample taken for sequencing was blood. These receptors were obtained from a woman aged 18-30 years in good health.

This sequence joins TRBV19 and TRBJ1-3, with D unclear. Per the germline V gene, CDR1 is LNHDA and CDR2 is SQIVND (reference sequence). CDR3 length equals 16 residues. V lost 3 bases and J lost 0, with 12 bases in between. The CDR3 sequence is CASSIGGLISGNTIYF. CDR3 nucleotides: TGTGCCAGTAGTATTGGAGGGCTAATCTCTGGAAACACCATATATTTT.

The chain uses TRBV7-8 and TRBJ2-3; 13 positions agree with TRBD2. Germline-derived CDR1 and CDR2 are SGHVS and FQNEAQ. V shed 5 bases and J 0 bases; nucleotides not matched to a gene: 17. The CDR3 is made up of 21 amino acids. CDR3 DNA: TGTGCCAGCAGCCCGCCGCCGTGGACTAGCGGGAGAATTGGTAGCACAGATACGCAGTATTTT. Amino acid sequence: CASSPPPWTSGRIGSTDTQYF.

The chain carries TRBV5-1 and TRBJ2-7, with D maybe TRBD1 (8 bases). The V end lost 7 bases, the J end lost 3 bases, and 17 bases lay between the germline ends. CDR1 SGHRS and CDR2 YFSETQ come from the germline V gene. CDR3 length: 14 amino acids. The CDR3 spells CASALTGEGYEQYF. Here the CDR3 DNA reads TGCGCCAGCGCCCTGACAGGGGAGGGCTACGAGCAGTACTTC. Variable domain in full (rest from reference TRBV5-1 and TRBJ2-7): KAGVTQTPRYLIKTRGQQVTLSCSPISGHRSVSWYQQTPGQGLQFLFEYFSETQRNKGNFPGRFSGRQFSNSRSEMNVSTLELGDSALYLCASALTGEGYEQYFGPGTRLTVT.

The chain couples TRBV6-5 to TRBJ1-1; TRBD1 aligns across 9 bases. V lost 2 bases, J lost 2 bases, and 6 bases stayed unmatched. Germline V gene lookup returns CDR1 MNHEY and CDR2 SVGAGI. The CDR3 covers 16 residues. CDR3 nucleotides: TGTGCCAGCAGTTACAAAGGACAGGGGCCCAACACTGAAGCTTTCTTT. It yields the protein CASSYKGQGPNTEAFF.

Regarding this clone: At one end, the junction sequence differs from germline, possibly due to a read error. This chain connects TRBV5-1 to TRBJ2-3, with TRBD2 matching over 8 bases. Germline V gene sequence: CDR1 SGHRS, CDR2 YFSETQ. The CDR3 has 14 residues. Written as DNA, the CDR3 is TGCGCCCGCAGCCCGACGGGGGGGGAAGATACGCAGTATTTT. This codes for CARSPTGGEDTQYF.

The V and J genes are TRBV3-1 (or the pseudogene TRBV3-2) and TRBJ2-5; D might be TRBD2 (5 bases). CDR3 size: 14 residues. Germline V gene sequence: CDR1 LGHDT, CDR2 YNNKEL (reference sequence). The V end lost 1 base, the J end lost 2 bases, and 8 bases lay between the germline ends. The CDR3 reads CASSQVALQETQYF. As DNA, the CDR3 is TGTGCCAGCAGCCAAGTAGCGTTACAAGAGACCCAGTACTTC.

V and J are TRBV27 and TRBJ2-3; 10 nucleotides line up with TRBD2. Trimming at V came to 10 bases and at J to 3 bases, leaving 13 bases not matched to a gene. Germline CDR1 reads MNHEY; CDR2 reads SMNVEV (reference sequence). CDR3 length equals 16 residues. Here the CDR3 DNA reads TGTGCCACTTCGGGAATCCTAGCGGGAGATACAGATACGCAGTATTTT. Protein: CATSGILAGDTDTQYF.

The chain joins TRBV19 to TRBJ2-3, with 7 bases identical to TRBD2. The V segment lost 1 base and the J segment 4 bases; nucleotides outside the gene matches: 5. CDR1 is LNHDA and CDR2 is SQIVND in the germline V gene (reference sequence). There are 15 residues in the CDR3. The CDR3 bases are TGTGCCAGTAGTATAGTTGCGGGAGTTCCAGATACGCAGTATTTT. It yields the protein CASSIVAGVPDTQYF. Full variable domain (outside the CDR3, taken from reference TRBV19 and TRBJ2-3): DGGITQSPKYLFRKEGQNVTLSCEQNLNHDAMYWYRQDPGQGLRLIYYSQIVNDFQKGDIAEGYSVSREKKESFPLTVTSAQKNPTAFYLCASSIVAGVPDTQYFGPGTRLTVL.

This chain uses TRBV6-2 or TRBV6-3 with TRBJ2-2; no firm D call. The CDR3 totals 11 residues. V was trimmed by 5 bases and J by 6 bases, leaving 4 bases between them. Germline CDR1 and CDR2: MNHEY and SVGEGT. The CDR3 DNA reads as TGTGCCAGCAGTGACCCCGGGGAGCTGTTTTTT. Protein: CASSDPGELFF.

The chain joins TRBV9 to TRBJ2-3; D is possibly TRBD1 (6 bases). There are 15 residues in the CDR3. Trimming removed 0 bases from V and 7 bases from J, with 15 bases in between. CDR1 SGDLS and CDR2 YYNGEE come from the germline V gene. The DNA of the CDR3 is TGTGCCAGCAGCGTAGAGGACAGCCCGACAAATACGCAGTATTTT. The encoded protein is CASSVEDSPTNTQYF.

CDR3 DNA: TGCGCCAGCAGCCCCCGGCCATACCGGGGGGGAACTAGCGACACCGGGGAGCTGTTTTTT. This gives the protein CASSPRPYRGGTSDTGELFF. V gene TRBV4-1 combines with J gene TRBJ2-2; TRBD2 agrees at 8 bases. The CDR3 consists of 20 residues. Germline lookup yields CDR1 MGHRA and CDR2 YSYEKL. With V trimmed by 4 bases and J by 3 bases, 19 bases remained unmatched.

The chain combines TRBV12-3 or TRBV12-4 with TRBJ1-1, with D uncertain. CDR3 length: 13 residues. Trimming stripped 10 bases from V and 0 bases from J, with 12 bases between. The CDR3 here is CATSFGVNTEAFF. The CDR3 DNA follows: TGTGCCACCTCGTTTGGGGTGAACACTGAAGCTTTCTTT.

The CDR3 bases are TGTGCCAGCAGCTCCACTCTTTCCGAGACCCAGTACTTC. Its translation is CASSSTLSETQYF. V gene TRBV3-1 (or the pseudogene TRBV3-2) combines with J gene TRBJ2-5; D unclear. Looked up from germline, CDR1 is LGHDT and CDR2 is YNNKEL (reference sequence). The CDR3 runs to 13 residues. The germline V and J ends were trimmed by 5 bases and 5 bases, with 12 bases remaining between them.

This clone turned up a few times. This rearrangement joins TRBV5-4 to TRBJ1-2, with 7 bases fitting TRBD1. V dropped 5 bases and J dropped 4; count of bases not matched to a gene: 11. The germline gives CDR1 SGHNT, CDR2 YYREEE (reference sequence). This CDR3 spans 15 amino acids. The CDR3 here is CASRPWDAGGYGYTF. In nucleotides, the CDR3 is TGTGCCAGCAGGCCTTGGGATGCAGGGGGCTATGGCTACACCTTC.

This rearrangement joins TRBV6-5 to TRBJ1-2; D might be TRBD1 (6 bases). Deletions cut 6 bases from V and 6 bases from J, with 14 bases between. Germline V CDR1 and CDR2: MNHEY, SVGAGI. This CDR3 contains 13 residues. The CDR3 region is CASSRQVFDGYTF. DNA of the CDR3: TGTGCCAGCAGCCGACAGGTGTTCGATGGCTACACCTTC.